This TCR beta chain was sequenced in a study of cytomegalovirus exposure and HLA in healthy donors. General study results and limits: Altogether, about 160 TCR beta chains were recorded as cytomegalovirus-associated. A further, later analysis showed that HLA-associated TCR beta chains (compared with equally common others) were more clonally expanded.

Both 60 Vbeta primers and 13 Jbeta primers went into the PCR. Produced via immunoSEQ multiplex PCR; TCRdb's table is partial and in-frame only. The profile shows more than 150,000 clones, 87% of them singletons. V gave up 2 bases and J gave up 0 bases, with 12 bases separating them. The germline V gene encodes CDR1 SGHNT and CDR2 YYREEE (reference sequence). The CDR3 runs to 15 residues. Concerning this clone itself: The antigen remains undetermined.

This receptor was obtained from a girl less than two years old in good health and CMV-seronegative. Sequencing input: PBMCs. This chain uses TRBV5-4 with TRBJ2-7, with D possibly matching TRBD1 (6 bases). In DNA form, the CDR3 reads TGTGCCAGCAGCTTCACAGGGACCTACTCCTACGAGCAGTACTTC. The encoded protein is CASSFTGTYSYEQYF.